This entry describes one TCR beta chain. This sample was taken from a study of T cell responses to AZD1222 COVID-19 vaccine. Generated by immunoSEQ multiplex PCR, the TCRdb table keeps only in-frame clones and is missing some. The table records tens of thousands of clones, roughly nine tenths of them present only once. This sample comprised peripheral blood, obtained on day 0 of AZD1222 vaccination. This receptor was taken from an adult in good health.

CDR3 protein: CASSPGQGEGNPGELFF. CDR3 bases: TGCGCCAGCAGCCCGGGACAGGGTGAGGGCAACCCCGGGGAGCTGTTTTTT. J is TRBJ2-2 and V is TRBV4-1; 9 bases line up with TRBD1. The CDR3 totals 17 residues. The ends lost 4 bases at V and 6 bases at J; junction bases unmatched: 12. Looked up from germline, CDR1 is MGHRA and CDR2 is YSYEKL.